The clone carrying this TCR beta chain was observed a handful of times. Authors' data handling: Reference gene primer amplification gave estimated nucleated cell counts. Sequencing used immunoSEQ multiplex PCR; TCRdb keeps in-frame clones, though not all of them. V and J calls plus clone size are reproduced from that table; the DNA served to infer D and trimming. This sample yields about 130,000 clones, of which around 80% are seen a single time; approximately 2% belongs to the top ten. This sample is drawn from a study of blood T cell repertoires in COVID-19. Study at large: The study drew acute and convalescent COVID-19 samples from the United States, Italy and Spain. T cells, B-cell-depleted T cells, or PBMCs provided the cDNA or gDNA that served as material.

V was pared by 3 bases and J by 0 bases, with 15 bases between. Germline V gene sequence: CDR1 SEHNR, CDR2 FQNEAQ (reference sequence). The CDR3 totals 16 residues. Specimen: peripheral blood. This TCR came from a man between 65 and 80 years old with acute or convalescent COVID-19. The chain is built from TRBV7-9 and TRBJ2-7, with D uncertain. The CDR3 region is CASSFTAAFSSYEQYF. CDR3 in DNA: TGTGCCAGCAGCTTCACAGCCGCTTTTAGCTCCTACGAGCAGTACTTC.